The 18 T cell receptor beta chains reported below all come from one sample, sequenced in a study of T cell changes during pregnancy in multiple sclerosis. The data were produced by immunoSEQ multiplex PCR, yet TCRdb's version contains in-frame clones alone and is incomplete. Of 60,000 to 65,000 clones listed, 92% are singletons. Source: peripheral blood, taken in the second trimester of pregnancy. The receptors stem from a female donor in good health, enrolled as a control in a pregnancy study.

V gene TRBV7-2 combines with J gene TRBJ2-7; possibly TRBD2 for D (6 bases). V was trimmed by 5 bases and J by 0 bases, leaving 11 bases between them. The CDR3 sequence is 14 residues long. Germline V gives CDR1 SGHTA, CDR2 FQGNSA. In DNA, the CDR3 is TGTGCCAGCAGCAGAGTAGCGGCCTCCTACGAGCAGTACTTC. It translates to CASSRVAASYEQYF.

To note about this clone: An end of the junction differs from the germline gene, which may be a read error. The CDR3 protein is CASSHERTTPNF. The CDR3 nucleotides read TGTGCCAGCAGCCATGAAAGGACTACCCCGAACTTC. The J gene is TRBJ2-7, the V gene TRBV4-2; tentatively, D is TRBD2 (6 bases). There are 12 residues in the CDR3. CDR1 LGHNA and CDR2 YNFKEQ come from the germline V gene.

The chain has TRBV18 and TRBJ1-4, with D possibly matching TRBD1 (5 bases). The CDR3 is made up of 14 amino acids. Per the germline V gene, CDR1 is KGHSH and CDR2 is LQKENI. Trimming removed 0 bases at V and 4 bases at J, with 6 bases between. The CDR3, as DNA: TGTGCCAGCTCACCACCCGACAGTAATGAAAAACTGTTTTTT. It is translated as CASSPPDSNEKLFF.

The V gene is TRBV2, the J gene TRBJ1-5; D possibly corresponds to TRBD1 (5 bases). V lost 5 bases and J lost 3, with 14 bases in between. Germline assignment: CDR1 SNHLY and CDR2 FYNNEI. CDR3 size: 15 residues. The CDR3 DNA sequence: TGTGCCAGCAGTATCCAAGGCAGGGTCAATCAGCCCCAGCATTTT. As protein: CASSIQGRVNQPQHF.

The CDR3 here is CASSLAQLNYGYTF. In DNA form, the CDR3 reads TGTGCCAGCAGCTTGGCCCAACTAAACTATGGCTACACCTTC. The J gene is TRBJ1-2, the V gene TRBV5-6, with D unclear. The CDR3 has 14 residues. The V end lost 0 bases, the J end lost 2 bases, and 8 bases lay between the germline ends. Germline V gene data show CDR1 as SGHDT and CDR2 as YYEEEE.

The V and J genes are TRBV6-1 and TRBJ2-1, with TRBD1 identical over 8 bases. The germline V gene has CDR1 MNHNS and CDR2 SASEGT. J was trimmed by 9 bases and V by 5 bases; bases with no gene match: 6. The CDR3 has 13 amino acids. CDR3 DNA: TGTGCCAGCAGTAACCGACAGGGGTCTGAGCAGTTCTTC. This translates into CASSNRQGSEQFF.

The chain carries TRBV19 and TRBJ1-2; 7 positions match TRBD1. Germline V gene lookup returns CDR1 LNHDA and CDR2 SQIVND (reference sequence). The CDR3 is 17 residues long. V trimming: 5 bases; J trimming: 2 bases; junction bases outside the gene matches: 14. This CDR3 is CASSGPIDRDGNYGYTF. CDR3 DNA: TGTGCCAGTAGTGGCCCGATCGACAGGGACGGGAACTATGGCTACACCTTC.

V and J are TRBV6-1 and TRBJ1-4; D remains unclear. Germline values: CDR1 MNHNS, CDR2 SASEGT. This CDR3 spans 14 amino acids. V was cut by 1 base and J by 11 bases, with 14 bases left in between. CDR3 amino acids: CASSEGTEGSKLFF. For the CDR3, the DNA is TGTGCCAGCAGTGAAGGAACGGAGGGCTCGAAACTGTTTTTT.

This sequence joins TRBV14 and TRBJ2-7, with TRBD1 matching over 7 bases. CDR3 length equals 16 residues. CDR1 is SGHDN and CDR2 is FVKESK in the germline V gene. After removal of 0 bases from V and 3 bases from J, the junction contained 8 bases not matched to a gene. The CDR3 protein is CASSQDAGTVDYEQYF. The CDR3 DNA reads as TGTGCCAGCAGCCAAGATGCCGGGACAGTAGACTACGAGCAGTACTTC.

V is TRBV29-1 and J is TRBJ1-2; the D gene is possibly TRBD1 (5 bases). CDR1 and CDR2 (germline): SQVTM, ANQGSEA. The V end lost 4 bases, the J end lost 8 bases, and 14 bases lay between the germline ends. The CDR3 is 12 residues long. The CDR3 protein is CSVGRANWGYTF. The CDR3 DNA follows: TGCAGCGTTGGCAGGGCCAACTGGGGCTACACCTTC. Supplemented by reference TRBV29-1 and TRBJ1-2, the full variable domain reads SAVISQKPSRDICQRGTSLTIQCQVDSQVTMMFWYRQQPGQSLTLIATANQGSEATYESGFVIDKFPISRPNLTFSTLTVSNMSPEDSSIYLCSVGRANWGYTFGSGTRLTVV.

The V and J genes are TRBV13 and TRBJ1-1; 12 bases map to TRBD1. Germline V gene sequence: CDR1 PRHDT, CDR2 FYEKMQ (reference sequence). Trimming took 5 bases from V and 4 from J; bases not matched to a gene: 11. The CDR3 is 17 residues long. The CDR3 loop is CASSLGQGAVLSTEAFF. CDR3 sequence (DNA): TGTGCCAGCAGCCTGGGACAGGGGGCTGTGTTATCCACTGAAGCTTTCTTT.

The V gene is TRBV5-1, the J gene TRBJ2-3; 10 nucleotides align to TRBD2. CDR1 SGHRS and CDR2 YFSETQ come from the germline V gene. V trimming: 1 base; J trimming: 0 bases; junction bases outside the gene matches: 5. The CDR3 has 17 amino acids. The CDR3 reads CASSLIAGGTSTDTQYF. The DNA for the CDR3 is TGCGCCAGCAGCTTGATAGCGGGGGGCACTAGCACAGATACGCAGTATTTT.

This sequence joins TRBV19 and TRBJ1-5; 9 bases map to TRBD1. Trimming took 5 bases from V and 3 from J; bases not matched to a gene: 2. This CDR3 is 14 amino acids long. Germline V gene data show CDR1 as LNHDA and CDR2 as SQIVND (reference sequence). CDR3 nucleotides: TGTGCCAGTAGTGACAGGGGGTACAATCAGCCCCAGCATTTT. Amino acid sequence: CASSDRGYNQPQHF.

There are many counts of this clone. The rearrangement uses TRBV5-6 and TRBJ2-7; 9 nucleotides line up with TRBD1. Trimming removed 6 bases from V and 5 bases from J; junction bases left unmatched: 12. The length of the CDR3 is 15 residues. Germline assignment: CDR1 SGHDT and CDR2 YYEEEE. The CDR3 loop reads CASTDSGDREDEQYF. CDR3 DNA sequence: TGTGCCAGCACCGATTCGGGGGACAGGGAGGACGAGCAGTACTTC.

This rearrangement joins TRBV21-1 to TRBJ1-2; the table names TRBD1, a call not compared with the DNA. TRBV21-1 corresponds to a pseudogene. The CDR3 runs to 17 residues. CDR3 sequence reads: CASSKRLRTGGHYGYTF. CDR3 nucleotide sequence: TGTGCCAGCAGCAAACGGTTGAGGACAGGGGGCCACTATGGCTACACCTTC.

The chain is built from TRBV28 and TRBJ2-7; TRBD2 aligns across 14 bases. Germline CDR1 and CDR2: MDHEN and SYDVKM. The CDR3 length is 15 residues. The ends lost 6 bases at V and 4 bases at J; junction bases unmatched: 5. The CDR3 loop is CASRAGTSGSYEQYF. DNA for the CDR3: TGTGCCAGCAGAGCCGGGACTAGCGGGAGTTACGAGCAGTACTTC.

The gene calls are TRBV11-2 and TRBJ1-5, with D hard to call. This CDR3 is built from 12 residues. The V and J ends lost 2 bases and 6 bases respectively, with 5 bases between them. Germline V lookup: CDR1 SGHAT, CDR2 FQNNGV. The CDR3 bases are TGTGCCAGCAGCTTAACTGGTCAGCCCCAGCATTTT. As protein: CASSLTGQPQHF.

A single count supports this clone. This chain links TRBV7-2 with TRBJ2-2, with 15 nucleotides matching TRBD2. The J segment lost 0 bases and the V segment lost 5 bases, leaving 7 bases of the junction unmatched. CDR1 is SGHTA and CDR2 is FQGNSA in the germline V gene. This CDR3 is 19 amino acids long. The CDR3 region has the DNA TGTGCCAGCAGCCTCGGACTAGCGGGAGGGCCCTCGAACACCGGGGAGCTGTTTTTT. This translates into CASSLGLAGGPSNTGELFF. Combining the CDR3 with reference TRBV7-2 and TRBJ2-2 gives the whole variable domain GAGVSQSPSNKVTEKGKDVELRCDPISGHTALYWYRQSLGQGLEFLIYFQGNSAPDKSGLPSDRFSAERTGGSVSTLTIQRTQQEDSAVYLCASSLGLAGGPSNTGELFFGEGSRLTVL.